These 9 T cell receptor beta chains came from one sample sequenced in a study of shared T cell receptors in the human thymus. Using immunoSEQ multiplex PCR, the repertoire was profiled, and TCRdb retains in-frame clones only, with some absent. The sample yields fewer than 700,000 clones, 88% seen once. These data are also associated with another study on human thymus T cells.

Material: thymocytes. The receptors come from a boy younger than two with a congenital heart defect.

The CDR3: CASSLTSSTSGSREQYF. The CDR3 region has the DNA TGTGCCAGCAGCTTAACCTCCTCAACTAGCGGGAGTCGCGAGCAGTACTTC. The chain links TRBV7-2 to TRBJ2-7; 11 bases line up with TRBD2. The CDR3 is 17 amino acids. Unmatched junction bases numbered 12, after V lost 2 bases and J lost 6 bases. Germline lookup yields CDR1 SGHTA and CDR2 FQGNSA. Full variable domain (remainder filled in from reference TRBV7-2 and TRBJ2-7): GAGVSQSPSNKVTEKGKDVELRCDPISGHTALYWYRQSLGQGLEFLIYFQGNSAPDKSGLPSDRFSAERTGGSVSTLTIQRTQQEDSAVYLCASSLTSSTSGSREQYFGPGTRLTVT.

The chain uses TRBV21-1 and TRBJ2-1; the table's D call TRBD2 went unverified against the DNA. TRBV21-1 is shown as a pseudogene. The CDR3 extends over 16 amino acids. CDR3 sequence (DNA): TGTGCCAGCAGCAACCCAGCGGGAGGATCCTACAATGAGCAGTTCTTC. Amino acid sequence: CASSNPAGGSYNEQFF.

V and J are TRBV5-6 and TRBJ2-7; a possible D gene is TRBD1 (5 bases). V shed 0 bases and J shed 3 bases, with 13 bases lying between them. Looked up from germline, CDR1 is SGHDT and CDR2 is YYEEEE. The CDR3 extends over 15 amino acids. The CDR3 DNA sequence: TGTGCCAGCAGCTTGGGTCCAGGGCGGTTCTACGAGCAGTACTTC. Protein sequence: CASSLGPGRFYEQYF.

The DNA for the CDR3 is TGTGCCAGCAGCTTAGCCGGAGGAACGCCACCCTATGAAAAACTGTTTTTT. Its translation is CASSLAGGTPPYEKLFF. The chain has TRBV7-6 and TRBJ1-4; D not resolved. CDR1 SGHVS and CDR2 FNYEAQ come from the germline V gene. This CDR3 comprises 17 residues. V was pared by 0 bases and J by 6 bases, with 17 bases between.

The rearrangement joins TRBV28 to TRBJ2-3, with 8 bases that match TRBD2. V shed 3 bases and J 2 bases; nucleotides not matched to a gene: 10. The CDR3 loop spans 17 amino acids. CDR1 and CDR2 from the germline V gene are MDHEN and SYDVKM. For the CDR3, the DNA is TGTGCCAGCAGTTTCCCCCGGCTAGCGGGTCTCACAGATACGCAGTATTTT. Translation gives CASSFPRLAGLTDTQYF.

This clone was picked up a small number of times. The chain couples TRBV7-9 to TRBJ2-1, with D hard to call. The CDR3 length is 13 residues. V lost 0 bases and J 9 bases, leaving 9 bases between the germline ends. Germline V gives CDR1 SEHNR, CDR2 FQNEAQ (reference sequence). Written as DNA, the CDR3 is TGTGCCAGCAGCTTAGCCCACTCTCGTGAGCAGTTCTTC. As protein: CASSLAHSREQFF.

In its sample, this clone was seen a few times. This chain joins TRBV19 and TRBJ1-5; a weak D match, TRBD1 (5 bases). V was trimmed by 5 bases and J by 2 bases, leaving 10 bases between them. This CDR3 is built from 14 residues. The germline V gene has CDR1 LNHDA and CDR2 SQIVND (reference sequence). CDR3 DNA: TGTGCCAGTAGTCCATGGGGGGGCAATCAGCCCCAGCATTTT. This translates into CASSPWGGNQPQHF.

The chain couples TRBV5-1 to TRBJ1-2, with 8 bases fitting TRBD1. V shed 4 bases and J 5 bases; nucleotides not matched to a gene: 7. The CDR3 has 14 amino acids. Germline V gives CDR1 SGHRS, CDR2 YFSETQ. The CDR3 reads CASSANTGGYGYTF. The CDR3 region has the DNA TGCGCCAGCAGCGCAAATACAGGGGGTTATGGCTACACCTTC.

The V gene is TRBV4-1, the J gene TRBJ1-5; 9 positions match TRBD1. The CDR3 consists of 18 residues. Germline V gives CDR1 MGHRA, CDR2 YSYEKL. V was pared by 0 bases and J by 3 bases, with 9 bases of the junction left unmatched. CDR3 residues: CASSQDNTRTGDNQPQHF. The CDR3 DNA reads as TGCGCCAGCAGCCAAGACAATACCCGGACAGGGGACAATCAGCCCCAGCATTTT.